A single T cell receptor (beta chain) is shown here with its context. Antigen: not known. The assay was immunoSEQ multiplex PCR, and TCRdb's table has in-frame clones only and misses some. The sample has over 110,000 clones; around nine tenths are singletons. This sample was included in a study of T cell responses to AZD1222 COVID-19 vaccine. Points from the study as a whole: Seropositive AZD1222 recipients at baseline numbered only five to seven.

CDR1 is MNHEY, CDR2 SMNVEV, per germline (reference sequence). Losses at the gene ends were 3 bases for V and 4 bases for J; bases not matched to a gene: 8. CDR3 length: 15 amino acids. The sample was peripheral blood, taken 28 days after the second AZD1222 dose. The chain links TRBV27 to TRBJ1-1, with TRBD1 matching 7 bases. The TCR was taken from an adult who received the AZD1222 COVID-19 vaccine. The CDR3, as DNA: TGTGCCAGCAGTTTCTACGAGGGGGCGATCACTGAAGCTTTCTTT. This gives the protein CASSFYEGAITEAFF.